These T cell receptor beta chains were read from a single sample in a study of cytomegalovirus exposure and HLA in healthy donors. Generated by immunoSEQ multiplex PCR, the TCRdb table keeps only in-frame clones and is missing some. The sample has about 170,000 clones, over 65% seen once; the top ten hold less than 1%. The sequencing input was PBMCs. The source of these receptors is a female donor in good health and CMV-seronegative. CDR3s include the opening cysteine and the closing phenylalanine or tryptophan. A D gene is named only where the DNA matches it firmly. The listing skips clone size in some rows; elsewhere it reads once, few, many or a size class.

>TRBV9|once|.|TRBJ2-5
TGTGCCAGCAGCGTGATCAGAGAGACCCAGTACTTC
CASSVIRETQYF
>TRBV6-5|.|.|TRBJ2-3
TGTGCCAGCAGTTATTCAGGTCCGAGCACAGATACGCAGTATTTT
CASSYSGPSTDTQYF
>TRBV7-2|once|TRBD1|TRBJ1-5
TGTGCCAGCAGCTTAGGACAGGGGCAGGGGAGAATAGGTGCTCAGCCCCAGCATTTT
CASSLGQGQGRIGAQPQHF
>TRBV4-3|.|.|TRBJ2-7
TGCGCCAGCAGCCAAGATTCGAGCGGCCGCCTCTCCTACGAGCAGTACTTC
CASSQDSSGRLSYEQYF
>TRBV19|.|.|TRBJ1-4
TGTGCCAGTAGTTCCCCCCGGAGGAATGAAAAACTGTTTTTT
CASSSPRRNEKLFF
>TRBV29-1|once|TRBD1|TRBJ2-4
TGCAGCGCCGGGACAGACCTTCTAGCCAAAAACAGTCAGTACTTC
CSAGTDLLAKNSQYF
>TRBV11-1|.|.|TRBJ2-3
TGTGCCAGCAGCTTGGGGAGGGGGGGCCTTGCAGATACGCAGTATTTT
CASSLGRGGLADTQYF
>TRBV11-3|once|.|TRBJ2-7
TGTGCCAGCAGCTTAGAGGGGGCTTCCTACGAGCAGTACTTC
CASSLEGASYEQYF
>TRBV7-2|.|TRBD1|TRBJ1-6
TGTGCCAGCAGCTTATTTTCCGCGGGACAGGGGTCCAATTCACCCCTCCACTTT
CASSLFSAGQGSNSPLHF
>TRBV5-1|.|TRBD1|TRBJ1-6
TGCGCCAGCAGTTCGCAGGGGACAGGGTTGGGTTCACCCCTCCACTTT
CASSSQGTGLGSPLHF
>TRBV6-5|.|.|TRBJ1-2
TGTGCCAGCAGCAGAAACACTAACTATGGCTACACCTTC
CASSRNTNYGYTF
>TRBV5-5|.|.|TRBJ2-3
TGTGCCAGCAGCCTCCCCGTCGATACGCAGTATTTT
CASSLPVDTQYF
>TRBV18|.|TRBD1|TRBJ2-7
TGTGCCAGCTGTATGTCCGGGACAGACTACGAGCAGTACTTC
CASCMSGTDYEQYF
>TRBV5-4|.|.|TRBJ1-2
TGTGCCAGCAGCTTGGCCGGCAGGGCCGACACCTTC
CASSLAGRADTF
>TRBV7-9|.|TRBD1|TRBJ2-4
TGTGCCAGCAGCTTAGCCTACAGGGGAGCCAAAAACATTCAGTACTTC
CASSLAYRGAKNIQYF
>TRBV19|.|TRBD1|TRBJ1-5
TGTGCCAGCAGTCTCGGGGGGGACAGGGGGATGAATTCGCGGCGTAATCAGCCCCAGCATTTT
CASSLGGDRGMNSRRNQPQHF
>TRBV6-6|.|.|TRBJ1-2
TGTGCCAGCAGTTACTCGGGGACTGGAAACTATGGCTACACCTTC
CASSYSGTGNYGYTF
>TRBV2|few|.|TRBJ2-2
TGTGCCAGCAGTGTGGGAGGCAGGCAGGCCGGGGAGCTGTTTTTT
CASSVGGRQAGELFF
>TRBV6-1|.|TRBD2|TRBJ2-7
TGTGCCAGCAAGGAGCAGACTAGCTGGTCCTACGAGCAGTACTTC
CASKEQTSWSYEQYF
>TRBV2|.|TRBD1|TRBJ1-1
TGTGCCAGCAGTGGACAGGGAATGAACACTGAAGCTTTCTTT
CASSGQGMNTEAFF
>TRBV6-6|.|.|TRBJ1-1
TGTGCCAGCAGTTCACACTCCGCAGGAGCTTTCTTT
CASSSHSAGAFF
>TRBV7-9|.|.|TRBJ2-1
TGTGCCAGCAGCTTGGGGCGTGAGCAGTTCTTC
CASSLGREQFF
>TRBV5-1|.|TRBD1|TRBJ2-3
TGCGCCAGTGCACTGGGACAGAACACAGATACGCAGTATTTT
CASALGQNTDTQYF
>TRBV11-2|.|.|TRBJ2-2
TGTGCCAGCAGCTTAGTAAACACCGGGGAGCTGTTTTTT
CASSLVNTGELFF
>TRBV7-2|.|TRBD1|TRBJ2-4
TGTGCCAGCAGCTCATACGGACAGGGGGCCAAAAACATTCAGTACTTC
CASSSYGQGAKNIQYF
>TRBV29-1|.|.|TRBJ2-3
TGCAGCGTTGAGCGGGGGCTAGATACGCAGTATTTT
CSVERGLDTQYF
>TRBV28|few|.|TRBJ1-1
TGTGCCAGCAGTCCCCCAGGGGTCACGAACACTGAAGCTTTCTTT
CASSPPGVTNTEAFF
>TRBV4-1|.|.|TRBJ1-5
TGCGCCAGCAGCCAAGTATTACGGGAGGGTCAGCCCCAGCATTTT
CASSQVLREGQPQHF
>TRBV19|few|.|TRBJ2-7
TGTGCCAGTAGTTTCAGCTCCTACGAGCAGTACTTC
CASSFSSYEQYF
>TRBV9|.|.|TRBJ2-3
TGTGCCAGCAGCGTAGTAGCATCCACAGATACGCAGTATTTT
CASSVVASTDTQYF
>TRBV7-9|.|TRBD1|TRBJ1-1
TGTGCCAGCAGCTCTCAGGGGGCGCACACTGAAGCTTTCTTT
CASSSQGAHTEAFF
>TRBV19|.|TRBD1|TRBJ1-5
TGTGCCAGTAGTATAGGAGGACAGGTAGGGCGTCAGCCCCAGCATTTT
CASSIGGQVGRQPQHF
>TRBV4-3|.|.|TRBJ2-1
TGCGCCAGCAGCCCCCTGGGGCAGGGGCAGTATGAGCAGTTCTTC
CASSPLGQGQYEQFF
>TRBV29-1|.|TRBD2|TRBJ2-1
TGCAGCGGTTTAGGGACTAGCGGAAACAATGAGCAGTTCTTC
CSGLGTSGNNEQFF
>TRBV2|.|.|TRBJ1-3
TGTGCCAGCAGAGGAGGAACGTCATCTGGAAACACCATATATTTT
CASRGGTSSGNTIYF
>TRBV4-2|.|.|TRBJ1-5
TGTGCCAGCAGCCAGTCGGGCAATCAGCCCCAGCATTTT
CASSQSGNQPQHF
>TRBV10-3|.|TRBD1|TRBJ2-3
TGTGCCATCAGTGGGCCACAGGGGGCATATGATACGCAGTATTTT
CAISGPQGAYDTQYF
>TRBV25-1|.|.|TRBJ1-1
TGTGCCAGCAGTTGGAGTGGAGCAGGGGCCCTCCCTTTCTTT
CASSWSGAGALPFF
>TRBV4-3|.|.|TRBJ2-3
TGCGCCAGCAGCTCGGGGACTGGGATTACAGATACGCAGTATTTT
CASSSGTGITDTQYF
>TRBV7-2|.|TRBD1|TRBJ2-7
TGTGCCAGCAGCCGGGGACAGGCAGCCTCCTACGAGCAGTACTTC
CASSRGQAASYEQYF
>TRBV19|once|.|TRBJ1-1
TGTGCCAGTAGAGAGGCCAGAACGAGGACTGAAGCTTTCTTT
CASREARTRTEAFF
>TRBV30|.|.|TRBJ1-5
TGTGCCTGGACCTCCAGTCAGCCCCAGCATTTT
CAWTSSQPQHF
>TRBV7-9|.|.|TRBJ2-1
TGTGCCAGCAGCTCAGGGGCAGGGCCGAAAAATGAGCAGTTCTTC
CASSSGAGPKNEQFF
>TRBV7-9|.|TRBD2|TRBJ2-2
TGTGCCAGCAGGCCTAGACTAGCGGGCGGCCCTACGAACACCGGGGAGCTGTTTTTT
CASRPRLAGGPTNTGELFF
>TRBV25-1|.|.|TRBJ2-3
TGTGCCAGCAGTACCGGTGGGCCAGATACGCAGTATTTT
CASSTGGPDTQYF
>TRBV6-1|few|.|TRBJ1-1
TGTGCCAGCACTCAGGAGGCCTTCACTGAAGCTTTCTTT
CASTQEAFTEAFF
>TRBV29-1|.|.|TRBJ2-7
TGCATTCAGGCGGAGGTCTACGAGCAGTACTTC
CIQAEVYEQYF
>TRBV5-6|.|.|TRBJ1-1
TGTGCCAGCAGCTTGCTATCCACCTACTCTGAAGCTTTCTTT
CASSLLSTYSEAFF
>TRBV6-1|.|TRBD1|TRBJ1-6
TGTGCCAGCAGTGAGCTGGACAGGGGGCTTTCACCCCTCCACTTT
CASSELDRGLSPLHF
>TRBV18|.|.|TRBJ2-4
TGTGCCAGCTCACCAACCAGTGTGGCGGTAGCCAAAAACATTCAGTACTTC
CASSPTSVAVAKNIQYF
>TRBV5-4|once|TRBD1|TRBJ2-5
TGTGCCAGCAGCCGGCGGACAGGGATGGGTGAGCAGTACTTC
CASSRRTGMGEQYF
>TRBV6-6|.|.|TRBJ1-1
TGTGCCAGCAGTCCGTTGGGGTCGGGAACTGAAGCTTTCTTT
CASSPLGSGTEAFF
>TRBV19|.|.|TRBJ1-5
TGTGCCAGTAGTATCAGAAGAGGGAGCAATCAGCCCCAGCATTTT
CASSIRRGSNQPQHF
>TRBV30|once|TRBD2|TRBJ2-4
TGTGCCTGGACTGTAGCGGGGGGGCGGAGCGCCAAAAACAGTCAGTACTTC
CAWTVAGGRSAKNSQYF
>TRBV28|few|TRBD2|TRBJ2-1
TGTGCCAGTCTCGGGACTAGCGGGAGCTATGAGCAGTTCTTC
CASLGTSGSYEQFF
>TRBV4-2|.|TRBD2|TRBJ2-2
TGTGCCAGCAGCCGGTTAGCGGGGGGGACCGGGGAGCTGTTTTTT
CASSRLAGGTGELFF
>TRBV5-6|.|TRBD1|TRBJ2-7
TGTGCCAGCACCTTGGGACAGTCCTACGAGCAGTACTTC
CASTLGQSYEQYF
>TRBV5-1|.|TRBD2|TRBJ2-3
TGCGCCAGCAGTAATCCCCGACTAGCGAGCACAGATACGCAGTATTTT
CASSNPRLASTDTQYF
>TRBV28|.|TRBD2|TRBJ2-1
TGTGCCAGCAGTTTGTCTAGCGGGAATGAGCAGTTCTTC
CASSLSSGNEQFF
>TRBV28|.|.|TRBJ1-1
TGTGCCAGCAGTTTAATTTCAAACAGGGAAGCTTTCTTT
CASSLISNREAFF